Below are 7 T cell receptor beta chains sequenced from a single sample in a study of glioma-infiltrating T cells after dendritic cell vaccination. The repertoire was sequenced with immunoSEQ multiplex PCR; TCRdb's copy has only in-frame clones and lacks some. The table lists 90,000 or so clones, about 84% of them singletons. The input for sequencing was blood, taken before dendritic cell vaccination. Every receptor here comes from a human donor with glioblastoma.

This chain uses TRBV6-5 with TRBJ1-5; possibly TRBD1 for D (5 bases). The CDR3 extends over 14 amino acids. Germline loops: CDR1 MNHEY, CDR2 SVGAGI. Deletions cut 6 bases from V and 1 base from J, with 10 bases between. In DNA form, the CDR3 reads TGTGCCAGCAGAGCCGACAGCAGCAATCAGCCCCAGCATTTT. It yields the protein CASRADSSNQPQHF.

The V gene is TRBV4-1, the J gene TRBJ2-5; D perhaps matches TRBD2 (5 bases). V was cut by 0 bases and J by 0 bases, with 29 bases left in between. This CDR3 is built from 22 residues. Per the germline V gene, CDR1 is MGHRA and CDR2 is YSYEKL. The CDR3 sequence is CASSQDPIGLDPSIVYQETQYF. CDR3 coding DNA: TGCGCCAGCAGCCAAGATCCCATCGGACTGGACCCCTCTATTGTGTACCAAGAGACCCAGTACTTC.

This clone has more than one count but fewer than ten. The chain joins TRBV2 to TRBJ2-4; TRBD2 agrees at 8 bases. Germline CDR1 SNHLY, CDR2 FYNNEI. The trim removed 2 bases at V and 3 bases at J, leaving 9 bases unmatched. The CDR3 runs to 17 residues. Written as DNA, the CDR3 is TGTGCCAGCAGTGAATGGGCCAGCGGGGGTGGCAAAAACATTCAGTACTTC. Its protein is CASSEWASGGGKNIQYF.

This sequence joins TRBV6-6 and TRBJ1-1; no firm D call. The germline gives CDR1 MNHNY, CDR2 SVGAGI (reference sequence). The CDR3 contains 15 residues. V shed 6 bases and J shed 1 base, with 15 bases lying between them. The CDR3 nucleotides read TGTGCCAGCAGAACTACCGGGGTCCCGAACACTGAAGCTTTCTTT. Amino acids: CASRTTGVPNTEAFF.

The table lists this clone with a few counts. The gene calls are TRBV9 and TRBJ2-3, with D tentatively TRBD1 (5 bases). V was trimmed by 0 bases and J by 0 bases, leaving 14 bases between them. This CDR3 comprises 17 residues. Germline CDR1 SGDLS, CDR2 YYNGEE. The CDR3 DNA follows: TGTGCCAGCAGCGTAGGGACAAGCTATTCTAGCACAGATACGCAGTATTTT. Translation: CASSVGTSYSSTDTQYF.

There are many counts of this clone. The chain joins TRBV10-3 to TRBJ1-4; D may be TRBD1 (5 bases). CDR1 ENHRY and CDR2 SYGVKD come from the germline V gene. CDR3 length: 15 residues. Trimming removed 3 bases at V and 4 bases at J, with 12 bases between. CDR3 bases: TGTGCCATCAGTGAAATGGAAAGGGGTAATGAAAAACTGTTTTTT. Protein sequence: CAISEMERGNEKLFF.

This chain uses TRBV6-1 with TRBJ1-5; TRBD1 might be the D (5 bases). The V gene's germline CDR1 is MNHNS and CDR2 SASEGT. Trimming pared 7 bases from V and 2 bases from J, leaving 12 bases between. CDR3 size: 14 residues. Written as DNA, the CDR3 is TGTGCCAGCACAGGCAGGGCTGGCAATCAGCCCCAGCATTTT. It codes for CASTGRAGNQPQHF.